This note documents a single T cell receptor beta chain sequence. What it binds is not known. The sample belongs to a study of T-cell memory formation after mild COVID-19. Study overall: TCR clusters largely stayed donor specific.

Trimming took off 1 base at V and 7 bases at J, with 8 bases between the two ends. Germline V gene lookup returns CDR1 MGHRA and CDR2 YSYEKL. The CDR3 length is 13 residues. The study's findings and limits: Balance between CD4 and CD8 was seen in clones contracting day 15 to 85, and a CD4+ lean was seen in later expanders. SARS-CoV-2 specificity was not confirmed for second-wave clones peaking on day 37.

TCRdb re-derived calls from the 5' RACE reads in MiXCR, one entry per CDR3 protein. Among roughly 380,000 distinct CDR3 sequences, around 27% were seen once, and the ten largest hold approximately 15%. The sequence came from an adult woman who had mild COVID-19 (a few samples of this study predate the infection). Cell type and time point are not known. The sample taken for sequencing was PBMCs or a T cell subset sorted from them (not recorded which). The V and J genes are TRBV4-1 and TRBJ1-5, with D perhaps matching TRBD1 (5 bases). This CDR3 is CASSQVRGQPQHF. CDR3 bases: TGCGCCAGCAGCCAAGTTAGGGGCCAGCCCCAGCATTTT.